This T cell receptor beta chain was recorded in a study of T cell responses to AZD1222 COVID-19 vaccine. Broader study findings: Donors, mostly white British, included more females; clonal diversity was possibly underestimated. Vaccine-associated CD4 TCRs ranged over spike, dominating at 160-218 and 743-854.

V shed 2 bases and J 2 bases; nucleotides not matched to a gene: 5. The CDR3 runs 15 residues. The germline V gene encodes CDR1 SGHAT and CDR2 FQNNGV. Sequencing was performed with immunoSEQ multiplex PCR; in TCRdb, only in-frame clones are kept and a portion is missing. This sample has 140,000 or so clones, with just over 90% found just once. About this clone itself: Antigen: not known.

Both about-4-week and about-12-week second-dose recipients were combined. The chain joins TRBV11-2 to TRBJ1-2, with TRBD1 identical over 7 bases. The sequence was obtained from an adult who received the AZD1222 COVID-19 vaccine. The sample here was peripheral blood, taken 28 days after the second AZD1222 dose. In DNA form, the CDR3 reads TGTGCCAGCAGCTTAACAGGGGCCGCCAACTATGGCTACACCTTC. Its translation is CASSLTGAANYGYTF.